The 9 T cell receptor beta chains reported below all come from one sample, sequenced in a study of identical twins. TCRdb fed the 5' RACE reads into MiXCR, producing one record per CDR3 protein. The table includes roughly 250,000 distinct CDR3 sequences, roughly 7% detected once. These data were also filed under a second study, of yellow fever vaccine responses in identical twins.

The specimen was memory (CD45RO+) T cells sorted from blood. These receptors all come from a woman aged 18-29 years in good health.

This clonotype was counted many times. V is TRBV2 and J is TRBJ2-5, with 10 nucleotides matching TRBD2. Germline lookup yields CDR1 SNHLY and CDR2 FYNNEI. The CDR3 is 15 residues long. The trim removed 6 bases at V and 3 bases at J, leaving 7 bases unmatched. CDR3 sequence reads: CASSGSGRMEETQYF. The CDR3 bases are TGTGCCAGCAGCGGTAGCGGGAGGATGGAAGAGACCCAGTACTTC.

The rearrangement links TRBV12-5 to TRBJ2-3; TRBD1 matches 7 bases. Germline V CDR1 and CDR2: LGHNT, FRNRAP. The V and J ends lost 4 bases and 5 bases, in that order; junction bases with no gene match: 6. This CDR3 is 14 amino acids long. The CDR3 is CASGSGQPLDTQYF. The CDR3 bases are TGTGCTAGTGGTTCGGGACAGCCGTTAGATACGCAGTATTTT.

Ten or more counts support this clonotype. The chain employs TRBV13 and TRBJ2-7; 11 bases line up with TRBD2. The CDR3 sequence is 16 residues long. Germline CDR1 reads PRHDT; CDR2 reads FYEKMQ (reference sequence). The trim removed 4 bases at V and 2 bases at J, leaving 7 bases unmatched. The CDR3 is CASSSLAGGMAYEQYF. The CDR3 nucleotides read TGTGCCAGCAGCTCCCTAGCGGGAGGTATGGCCTACGAGCAGTACTTC.

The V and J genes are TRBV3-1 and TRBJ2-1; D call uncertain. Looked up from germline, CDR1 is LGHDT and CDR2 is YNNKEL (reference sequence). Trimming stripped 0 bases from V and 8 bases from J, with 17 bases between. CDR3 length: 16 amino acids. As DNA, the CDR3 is TGTGCCAGCAGCCAAGATCGAACTCTTATACCGGATGAGCAGTTCTTC. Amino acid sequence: CASSQDRTLIPDEQFF.

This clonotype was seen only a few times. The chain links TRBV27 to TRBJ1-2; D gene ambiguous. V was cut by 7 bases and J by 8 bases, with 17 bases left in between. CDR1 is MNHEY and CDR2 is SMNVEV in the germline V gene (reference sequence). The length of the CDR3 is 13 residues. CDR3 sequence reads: CASTPRRGNGYTF. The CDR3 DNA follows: TGTGCCAGCACCCCTCGGAGAGGGAACGGCTACACCTTC.

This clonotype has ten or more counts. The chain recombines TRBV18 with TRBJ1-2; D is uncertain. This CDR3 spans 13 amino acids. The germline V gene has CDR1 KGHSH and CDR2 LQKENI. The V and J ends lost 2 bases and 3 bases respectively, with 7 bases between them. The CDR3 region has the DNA TGTGCCAGCTCACCATCGGCCTACTATGGCTACACCTTC. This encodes CASSPSAYYGYTF.

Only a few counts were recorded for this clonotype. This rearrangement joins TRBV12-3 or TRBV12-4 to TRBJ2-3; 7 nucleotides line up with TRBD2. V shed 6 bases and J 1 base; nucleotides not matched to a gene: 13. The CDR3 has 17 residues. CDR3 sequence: CASSYTRTSQGTDTQYF. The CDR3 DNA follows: TGTGCCAGCAGCTACACTCGGACTAGTCAGGGCACAGATACGCAGTATTTT.

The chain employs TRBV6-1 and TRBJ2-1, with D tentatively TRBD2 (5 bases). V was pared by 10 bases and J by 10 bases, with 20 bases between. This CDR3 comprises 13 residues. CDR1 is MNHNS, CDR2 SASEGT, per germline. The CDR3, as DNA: TGTGCCACCACCGGGATTAGGGAGAGGGAGCAGTTCTTC. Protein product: CATTGIREREQFF.

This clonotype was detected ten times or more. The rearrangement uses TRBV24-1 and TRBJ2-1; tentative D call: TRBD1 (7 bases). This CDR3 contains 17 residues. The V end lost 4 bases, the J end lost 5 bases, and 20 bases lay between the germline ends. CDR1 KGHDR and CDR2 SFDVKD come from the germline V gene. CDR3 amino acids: CATSDRTGEANHNEQFF. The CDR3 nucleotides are TGTGCCACCAGTGACCGTACAGGGGAGGCCAACCACAATGAGCAGTTCTTC.